This T cell receptor beta chain was obtained from a study of blood T cell repertoires in COVID-19. The CDR3 is made up of 16 amino acids. Germline CDR1 is LGHNA and CDR2 is YNFKEQ. V was pared by 1 base and J by 0 bases, with 13 bases between. Sequencing used immunoSEQ multiplex PCR; TCRdb keeps in-frame clones, though not all of them. The sample yields about 200,000 clones, 80% to 90% seen once. The receptor comes from a man in his 60s who had recovered from COVID-19. Sequencing was carried out using peripheral blood. The chain employs TRBV4-2 and TRBJ2-7; a weak D match, TRBD2 (6 bases). The CDR3 loop is CASSQVGREGSYEQYF. The DNA of the CDR3 is TGTGCCAGCAGCCAAGTGGGGCGGGAAGGCTCCTACGAGCAGTACTTC.